This paragraph covers one T cell receptor beta chain sequence. Its antigen is not known. This entry belongs to a study of shared clonotypes between healthy human individuals. Libraries were prepared by immunoSEQ multiplex PCR; TCRdb keeps only in-frame clonotypes and omits some of them. The table shows more than 400,000 clones, with roughly 80% occurring only once. Study-wide points: The authors expected sequencing depth to affect clonotype sharing among donors.

Germline trimming cut 3 bases from V and 8 bases from J; bases unmatched to any gene: 7. Germline V gives CDR1 SQVTM, CDR2 ANQGSEA. This CDR3 has 13 residues. Sequencing was performed on PBMCs. The rearrangement uses TRBV29-1 and TRBJ2-1; 7 nucleotides align to TRBD2. This clonotype was sampled from a woman aged 40-49 years in good health. Some clones in this sample may be carry-over from other donors' samples. Here the CDR3 reads CSVDRGGRDEQFF. CDR3 DNA: TGCAGCGTTGATAGGGGTGGGAGGGATGAGCAGTTCTTC.